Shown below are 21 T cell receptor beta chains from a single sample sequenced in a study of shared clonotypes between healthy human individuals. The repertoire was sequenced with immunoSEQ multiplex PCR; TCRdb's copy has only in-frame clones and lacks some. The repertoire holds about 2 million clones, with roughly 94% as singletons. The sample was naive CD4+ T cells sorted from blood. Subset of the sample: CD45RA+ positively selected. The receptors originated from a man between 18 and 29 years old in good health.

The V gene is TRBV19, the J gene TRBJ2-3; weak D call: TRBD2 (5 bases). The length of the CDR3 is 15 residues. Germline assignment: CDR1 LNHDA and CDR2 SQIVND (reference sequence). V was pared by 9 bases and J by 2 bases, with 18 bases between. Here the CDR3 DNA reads TGTGCCAGCGCCCCGGGATTAGGCTTCACAGATACGCAGTATTTT. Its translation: CASAPGLGFTDTQYF.

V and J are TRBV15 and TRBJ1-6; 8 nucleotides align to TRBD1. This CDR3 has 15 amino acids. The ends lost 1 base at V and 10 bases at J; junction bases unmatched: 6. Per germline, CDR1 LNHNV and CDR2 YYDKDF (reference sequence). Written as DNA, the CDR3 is TGTGCCACCAGCAGAGCCGGACAGGGTGACTCACCCCTCCACTTT. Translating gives CATSRAGQGDSPLHF.

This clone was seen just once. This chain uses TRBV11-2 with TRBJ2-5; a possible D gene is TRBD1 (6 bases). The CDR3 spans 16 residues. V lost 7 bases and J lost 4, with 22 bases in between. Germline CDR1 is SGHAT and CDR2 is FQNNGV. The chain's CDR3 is CASTLGGRSGRETQYF. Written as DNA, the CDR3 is TGTGCCAGCACCCTAGGGGGAAGATCGGGGCGAGAGACCCAGTACTTC.

The CDR3: CASSFGTTIYEQYF. CDR3 nucleotides: TGTGCCAGCAGCTTCGGGACGACTATCTACGAGCAGTACTTC. This sequence joins TRBV5-5 and TRBJ2-7; D is tentatively TRBD1 or TRBD2 (5 bases each). Germline CDR1 reads SGHKS; CDR2 reads YYEKEE (reference sequence). The V end lost 2 bases, the J end lost 3 bases, and 12 bases lay between the germline ends. This CDR3 has 14 residues.

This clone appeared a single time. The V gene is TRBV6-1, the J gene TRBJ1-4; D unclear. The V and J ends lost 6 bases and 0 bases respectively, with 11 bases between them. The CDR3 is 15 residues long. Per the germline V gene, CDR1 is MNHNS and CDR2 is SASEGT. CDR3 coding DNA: TGTGCCAGCAGCCGCACTCGGACAACTAATGAAAAACTGTTTTTT. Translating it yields CASSRTRTTNEKLFF.

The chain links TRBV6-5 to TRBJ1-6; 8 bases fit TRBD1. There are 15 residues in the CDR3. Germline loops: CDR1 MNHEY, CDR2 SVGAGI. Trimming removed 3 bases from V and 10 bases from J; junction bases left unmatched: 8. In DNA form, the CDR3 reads TGTGCCAGCAGTTATCGGGACAGGTCTTTGTCACCCCTCCACTTT. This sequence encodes CASSYRDRSLSPLHF.

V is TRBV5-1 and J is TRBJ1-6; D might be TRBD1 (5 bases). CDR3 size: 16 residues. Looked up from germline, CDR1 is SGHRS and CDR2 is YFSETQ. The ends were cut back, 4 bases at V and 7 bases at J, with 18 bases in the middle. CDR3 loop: CASSPDRGSANSPLHF. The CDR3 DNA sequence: TGCGCCAGCAGCCCGGATAGGGGATCGGCGAATTCACCCCTCCACTTT.

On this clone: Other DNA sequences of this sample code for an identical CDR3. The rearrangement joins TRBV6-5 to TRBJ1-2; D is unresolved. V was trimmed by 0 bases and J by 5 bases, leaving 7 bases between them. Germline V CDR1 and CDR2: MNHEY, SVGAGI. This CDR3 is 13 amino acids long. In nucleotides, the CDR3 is TGTGCCAGCAGTTACTCTAGAGGTTATGGCTACACCTTC. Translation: CASSYSRGYGYTF.

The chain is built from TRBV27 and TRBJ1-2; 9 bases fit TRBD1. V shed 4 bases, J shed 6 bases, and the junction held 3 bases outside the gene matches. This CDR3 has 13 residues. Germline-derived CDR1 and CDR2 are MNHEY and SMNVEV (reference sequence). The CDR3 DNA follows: TGTGCCAGCAGTTCGGGACAGGGCGATGGCTACACCTTC. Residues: CASSSGQGDGYTF.

DNA of the CDR3: TGTGCCAGTAGTATTGGGCAAACAGGGAACTATGGCTACACCTTC. Its translation: CASSIGQTGNYGYTF. The chain uses TRBV19 and TRBJ1-2, with D possibly matching TRBD1 (6 bases). Germline CDR1 LNHDA, CDR2 SQIVND (reference sequence). This CDR3 contains 15 residues. Trimming removed 3 bases from V and 2 bases from J, with 13 bases in between.

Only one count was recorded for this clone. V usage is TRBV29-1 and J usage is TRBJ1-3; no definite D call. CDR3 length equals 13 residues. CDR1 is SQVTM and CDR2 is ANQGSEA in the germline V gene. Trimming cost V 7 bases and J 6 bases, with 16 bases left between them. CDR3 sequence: CSATPLVQNTIYF. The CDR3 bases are TGCAGCGCCACCCCACTCGTCCAAAACACCATATATTTT.

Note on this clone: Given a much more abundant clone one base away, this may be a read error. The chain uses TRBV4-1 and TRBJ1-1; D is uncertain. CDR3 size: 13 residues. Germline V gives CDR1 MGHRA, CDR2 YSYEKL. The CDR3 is CASRPGVNTEASF. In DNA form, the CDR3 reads TGCGCCAGCCGTCCCGGGGTGAACACTGAAGCTTCCTTT.

The chain's CDR3 is CATNSQGGDNEQFF. The CDR3 bases are TGTGCCACCAACTCACAGGGGGGGGACAATGAGCAGTTCTTC. The chain joins TRBV18 to TRBJ2-1, with a possible D match to TRBD1 (8 bases). The germline gives CDR1 KGHSH, CDR2 LQKENI. The length of the CDR3 is 14 residues. Trimming took off 10 bases at V and 5 bases at J, with 18 bases between the two ends.

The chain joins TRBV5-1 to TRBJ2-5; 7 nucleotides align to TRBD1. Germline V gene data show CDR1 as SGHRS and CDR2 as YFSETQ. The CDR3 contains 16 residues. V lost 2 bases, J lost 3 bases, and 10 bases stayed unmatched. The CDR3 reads CASSFTAGTDEETQYF. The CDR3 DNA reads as TGCGCCAGCAGCTTTACTGCCGGGACAGATGAAGAGACCCAGTACTTC.

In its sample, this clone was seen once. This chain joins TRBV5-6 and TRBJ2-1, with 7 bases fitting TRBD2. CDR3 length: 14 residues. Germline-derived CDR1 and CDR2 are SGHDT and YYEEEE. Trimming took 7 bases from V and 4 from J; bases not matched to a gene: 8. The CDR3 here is CASDSGTTYNEQFF. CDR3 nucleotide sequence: TGTGCCAGCGATTCTGGGACTACTTACAATGAGCAGTTCTTC.

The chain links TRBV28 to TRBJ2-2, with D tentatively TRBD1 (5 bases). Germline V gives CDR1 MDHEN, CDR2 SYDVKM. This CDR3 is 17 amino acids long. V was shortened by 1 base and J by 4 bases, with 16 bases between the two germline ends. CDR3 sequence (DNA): TGTGCCAGCAGTTTATCCTCGTTGACAGATCCCACCGGGGAGCTGTTTTTT. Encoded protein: CASSLSSLTDPTGELFF.

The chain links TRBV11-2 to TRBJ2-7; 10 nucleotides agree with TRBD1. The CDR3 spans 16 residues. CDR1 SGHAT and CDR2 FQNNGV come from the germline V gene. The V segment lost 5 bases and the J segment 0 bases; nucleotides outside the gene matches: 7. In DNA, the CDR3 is TGTGCCAGCAGCCCCCGGGACAGGGGAAGCTCCTACGAGCAGTACTTC. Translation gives CASSPRDRGSSYEQYF.

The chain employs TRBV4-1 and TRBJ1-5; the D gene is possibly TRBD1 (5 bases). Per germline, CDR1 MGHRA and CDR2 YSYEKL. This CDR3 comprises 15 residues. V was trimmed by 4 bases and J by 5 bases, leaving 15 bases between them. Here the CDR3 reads CASSPEGTLDQPQHF. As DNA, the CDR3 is TGCGCCAGCAGCCCGGAGGGGACCCTGGATCAGCCCCAGCATTTT.

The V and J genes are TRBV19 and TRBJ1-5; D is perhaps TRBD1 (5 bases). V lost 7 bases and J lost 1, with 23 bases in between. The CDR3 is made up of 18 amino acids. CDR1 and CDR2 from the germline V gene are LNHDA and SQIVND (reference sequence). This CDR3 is CASTQNWFQGLSNQPQHF. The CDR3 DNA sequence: TGTGCCAGTACCCAAAACTGGTTCCAGGGCCTCAGCAATCAGCCCCAGCATTTT.

The DNA of the CDR3 is TGTGCCAGCAGTTACGCCCGGACAGGGACCTTTTACGAGCAGTACTTC. Translating it yields CASSYARTGTFYEQYF. This chain connects TRBV6-6 to TRBJ2-7; 8 nucleotides match TRBD1. Germline V gene sequence: CDR1 MNHNY, CDR2 SVGAGI (reference sequence). This CDR3 comprises 16 residues. V lost 2 bases to trimming and J lost 4 bases; unmatched junction nucleotides: 10.

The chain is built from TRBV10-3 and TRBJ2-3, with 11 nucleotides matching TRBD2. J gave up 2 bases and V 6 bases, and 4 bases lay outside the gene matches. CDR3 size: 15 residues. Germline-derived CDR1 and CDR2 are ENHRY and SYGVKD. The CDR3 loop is CAIRGGLAATDTQYF. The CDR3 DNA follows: TGTGCCATCAGAGGGGGACTAGCGGCCACAGATACGCAGTATTTT.